At least ten counts were recorded for the clone carrying this T cell receptor (beta chain). This entry comes from a study of T-cell reconstitution after alpha-beta-depleted transplantation in children. The CDR3 spans 13 residues. Germline V gene data show CDR1 as MNHEY and CDR2 as SMNVEV (reference sequence). The V and J ends lost 6 bases and 8 bases respectively, with 14 bases between them. Unique molecular identifiers were built into the TCRbeta library. TCRdb processed the PCR reads anew with MiXCR; each CDR3 protein has one entry. The sample has 70,000 to 95,000 distinct CDR3 sequences, 12% seen once.

The specimen was PBMCs from the stem cell graft donor, collected from the stem cell graft. This chain links TRBV27 with TRBJ2-1; no clear D gene. The receptor was isolated from a human donor who donated a stem cell graft to a child with inherited bone marrow failure. CDR3 residues: CASRGSSWDEQFF. CDR3 bases: TGTGCCAGCAGGGGCTCAAGTTGGGATGAGCAGTTCTTC.